The 11 T cell receptor beta chains below come from one sample, sequenced in a study. TCRdb re-called the 5' RACE reads with MiXCR, one entry per CDR3 protein. The sample consists of roughly 45,000 distinct CDR3 sequences, approximately 31% of them appearing once. Sequenced material: tumor-infiltrating memory CD4+ T cells sorted from the breast tumor. Described subset: memory CD4+ T cells, CD4+CD45RO+CD25-. The receptors shown here come from a female donor with breast cancer.

The V call is TRBV4-1, the J call TRBJ2-2; D is unresolved. Trimming stripped 3 bases from V and 6 bases from J, with 2 bases between. The CDR3 runs 11 residues. Germline loops: CDR1 MGHRA, CDR2 YSYEKL. The CDR3 DNA is TGCGCCAGCAGCCAGTCCGGGGAGCTGTTTTTT. Amino acid sequence: CASSQSGELFF.

The J gene is TRBJ2-5, the V gene TRBV29-1, with 8 bases that match TRBD2. From germline, CDR1 is SQVTM and CDR2 ANQGSEA. The CDR3 sequence is 13 residues long. J gave up 5 bases and V 5 bases, and 7 bases lay outside the gene matches. CDR3 protein: CSVLLAVRETQYF. The CDR3 DNA follows: TGCAGCGTTTTACTAGCGGTCAGGGAGACCCAGTACTTC.

This clonotype came up a few times. The chain combines TRBV4-3 with TRBJ2-1; no definite D call. CDR3 size: 16 residues. The V gene's germline CDR1 is LGHNA and CDR2 YSLEER. Deletions cut 0 bases from V and 4 bases from J, with 13 bases between. CDR3 DNA: TGCGCCAGCAGCCAAGACTGGTCTGAGACGTACAATGAGCAGTTCTTC. Translating gives CASSQDWSETYNEQFF.

CDR3 sequence reads: CASSLGAGGYTF. The CDR3, as DNA: TGTGCCAGCAGCTTAGGTGCGGGGGGCTACACCTTC. The J gene is TRBJ1-2, the V gene TRBV11-2; D not certain. Trimming pared 1 base from V and 8 bases from J, leaving 8 bases between. Germline assignment: CDR1 SGHAT and CDR2 FQNNGV. The CDR3 totals 12 residues.

This clonotype has a handful of counts. The CDR3 is CASSLRHRDRGSNQPQHF. The CDR3 DNA reads as TGCGCCAGCAGCCTCAGGCACCGGGACAGGGGGAGCAATCAGCCCCAGCATTTT. This chain links TRBV4-1 with TRBJ1-5, with 11 bases fitting TRBD1. This CDR3 spans 18 amino acids. Germline V CDR1 and CDR2: MGHRA, YSYEKL. With V trimmed by 4 bases and J by 1 base, 9 bases remained unmatched.

A word on this clonotype: With a much larger clone just one base away, this may be a read error. The chain has TRBV20-1 and TRBJ2-1; D is undetermined. The CDR3 consists of 11 residues. Per germline, CDR1 DFQATT and CDR2 SNEGSKA (reference sequence). CDR3 sequence (DNA): TGCGGTGCCGCGATATTCAATGAGCAGTTCTTC. Amino acids: CGAAIFNEQFF.

The table lists this clonotype with a few counts. This chain uses TRBV6-6 with TRBJ2-5; D unclear. Germline V gives CDR1 MNHNY, CDR2 SVGAGI (reference sequence). CDR3 size: 11 residues. Trimming took 3 bases from V and 5 from J, leaving 4 bases between them. DNA of the CDR3: TGTGCCAGCAGTTATCGGGAGACCCAGTACTTC. Translated, it gives CASSYRETQYF.

This clonotype was seen a few times. The rearrangement joins TRBV18 to TRBJ2-3; D gene unclear. The CDR3 covers 13 residues. V lost 5 bases and J 0 bases, leaving 6 bases between the germline ends. Germline CDR1 KGHSH, CDR2 LQKENI. CDR3 residues: CASSALSTDTQYF. CDR3 in DNA: TGTGCCAGCTCAGCCCTCAGCACAGATACGCAGTATTTT. The whole variable domain, filled in from reference TRBV18 and TRBJ2-3, reads NAGVMQNPRHLVRRRGQEARLRCSPMKGHSHVYWYRQLPEEGLKFMVYLQKENIIDESGMPKERFSAEFPKEGPSILRIQQVVRGDSAAYFCASSALSTDTQYFGPGTRLTVL.

V is TRBV20-1 and J is TRBJ2-5; 14 nucleotides align to TRBD2. V trimming: 4 bases; J trimming: 1 base; junction bases outside the gene matches: 11. This CDR3 is 18 amino acids long. The germline V gene has CDR1 DFQATT and CDR2 SNEGSKA (reference sequence). This chain's CDR3 is CSANRGLAGGLIQETQYF. The CDR3, as DNA: TGCAGTGCTAACCGAGGACTAGCGGGGGGCCTAATCCAAGAGACCCAGTACTTC.

In this sample, this clonotype turned up a few times. This rearrangement joins TRBV7-2 to TRBJ2-3, with 13 bases lining up with TRBD2. CDR1 and CDR2 (germline): SGHTA, FQGNSA. V trimming: 0 bases; J trimming: 2 bases; junction bases outside the gene matches: 5. The CDR3 has 18 residues. As DNA, the CDR3 is TGTGCCAGCAGCTTAGCCGCACTAGCGGGAGGGGTCACAGATACGCAGTATTTT. It specifies CASSLAALAGGVTDTQYF.

In this sample, this clonotype turned up a few times. This chain joins TRBV29-1 and TRBJ2-6; D not resolved. V was cut by 7 bases and J by 1 base, with 5 bases left in between. This CDR3 contains 12 residues. Germline CDR1 is SQVTM and CDR2 is ANQGSEA. The CDR3 protein is CSAYSGANVLTF. For the CDR3, the DNA is TGCAGCGCCTATTCTGGGGCCAACGTCCTGACTTTC.